This is a list of T cell receptor beta chains from one sample in a study of regulatory T cells in long-lasting Graves disease. Each CDR3 protein is one row after TCRdb ran MiXCR on the multiplex PCR reads. The sample contains about 660,000 distinct CDR3 sequences, around 32% of which appear only once. This specimen was peripheral blood mononuclear cells (PBMCs), taken when the disease was refractory, from a patient treated with antithyroid drugs. These receptors were collected from a female donor with Graves disease. The CDR3 runs from the conserved cysteine through the conserved F or W. A D gene is named only where the DNA matches it firmly. The size of a clone is reported for some rows only, either as once, few or many, or as a class for expanded clones.

D gene: TRBD1
J gene: TRBJ2-7
V gene: TRBV12-3/TRBV12-4
clone size: many
CDR3 protein: CASSTAGTGSYEQYF
CDR3 DNA: TGTGCCAGCAGTACTGCCGGGACAGGTTCCTACGAGCAGTACTTC

D gene: -
J gene: TRBJ1-6
V gene: TRBV12-3/TRBV12-4
clone size: -
CDR3 protein: CASTLGGDNSPLHF
CDR3 DNA: TGTGCCAGCACCCTAGGTGGGGATAATTCACCCCTCCACTTT

D gene: -
J gene: TRBJ1-2
V gene: TRBV5-4
clone size: -
CDR3 protein: CASSLGGVRDGYTF
CDR3 DNA: TGTGCCAGCAGCTTAGGAGGAGTCCGCGATGGCTACACCTTC

D gene: -
J gene: TRBJ1-2
V gene: TRBV10-3
clone size: -
CDR3 protein: CAISDLGGSYGYTF
CDR3 DNA: TGTGCCATCAGTGACTTGGGGGGCAGCTATGGCTACACCTTC

D gene: -
J gene: TRBJ1-2
V gene: TRBV29-1
clone size: -
CDR3 protein: CSVEEVYGYTF
CDR3 DNA: TGCAGCGTTGAAGAAGTCTATGGCTACACCTTC

D gene: -
J gene: TRBJ2-7
V gene: TRBV10-3
clone size: few
CDR3 protein: CATESGRSYEQYF
CDR3 DNA: TGTGCCACCGAGAGCGGTAGATCCTACGAGCAGTACTTC

D gene: -
J gene: TRBJ2-3
V gene: TRBV12-3/TRBV12-4
clone size: few
CDR3 protein: CASRGTRTDTQYF
CDR3 DNA: TGTGCCAGCAGGGGGACCCGCACAGATACGCAGTATTTT

D gene: -
J gene: TRBJ2-7
V gene: TRBV28
clone size: -
CDR3 protein: CASSGTALEQYF
CDR3 DNA: TGTGCCAGTAGCGGGACAGCCTTGGAGCAGTACTTC

D gene: TRBD1
J gene: TRBJ1-2
V gene: TRBV2
clone size: many
CDR3 protein: CAGTRDSDYGYTF
CDR3 DNA: TGTGCCGGAACCCGGGACAGTGACTATGGCTACACCTTC

D gene: TRBD1
J gene: TRBJ1-1
V gene: TRBV24-1
clone size: once
CDR3 protein: CATSDSAGGMNTEAFF
CDR3 DNA: TGTGCCACCAGTGACTCGGCAGGGGGTATGAACACTGAAGCTTTCTTT

D gene: -
J gene: TRBJ1-1
V gene: TRBV30
clone size: few
CDR3 protein: CAWSVRGRAVEAFF
CDR3 DNA: TGTGCCTGGAGTGTAAGGGGCAGGGCTGTTGAAGCTTTCTTT

D gene: -
J gene: TRBJ1-6
V gene: TRBV2
clone size: -
CDR3 protein: CASSYRVSNSPLHF
CDR3 DNA: TGTGCCAGCAGCTACAGGGTTTCTAATTCACCCCTCCACTTT

D gene: -
J gene: TRBJ1-2
V gene: TRBV29-1
clone size: many
CDR3 protein: CSATDSNYGYTF
CDR3 DNA: TGCAGCGCTACGGACAGTAACTATGGCTACACCTTC

D gene: -
J gene: TRBJ2-1
V gene: TRBV5-1
clone size: -
CDR3 protein: CASSLEYEQFF
CDR3 DNA: TGCGCCAGCAGCTTGGAGTATGAGCAGTTCTTC

D gene: -
J gene: TRBJ2-2
V gene: TRBV11-2
clone size: few
CDR3 protein: CASSPGWANTGELFF
CDR3 DNA: TGTGCCAGCAGCCCGGGGTGGGCGAACACCGGGGAGCTGTTTTTT

D gene: -
J gene: TRBJ2-2
V gene: TRBV6-2/TRBV6-3
clone size: -
CDR3 protein: CVSSYSFRGENTGELFF
CDR3 DNA: TGTGTCAGCAGTTACTCCTTCAGGGGGGAAAACACCGGGGAGCTGTTTTTT

D gene: TRBD1
J gene: TRBJ2-2
V gene: TRBV20-1
clone size: -
CDR3 protein: CSARDRQGSNTGELFF
CDR3 DNA: TGCAGTGCTAGAGATAGACAGGGGTCAAACACCGGGGAGCTGTTTTTT

D gene: TRBD2
J gene: TRBJ2-7
V gene: TRBV20-1
clone size: -
CDR3 protein: CSAPTSGSRYEQYF
CDR3 DNA: TGCAGTGCTCCCACTAGCGGGAGTAGGTACGAGCAGTACTTC

D gene: -
J gene: TRBJ1-1
V gene: TRBV12-3/TRBV12-4
clone size: many
CDR3 protein: CASSALHTEAFF
CDR3 DNA: TGTGCCAGCAGTGCCCTCCACACTGAAGCTTTCTTT

D gene: -
J gene: TRBJ2-6
V gene: TRBV2
clone size: -
CDR3 protein: CASQDSPLSGANVLTF
CDR3 DNA: TGTGCCAGCCAGGACAGTCCTCTCTCTGGGGCCAACGTCCTGACTTTC

D gene: -
J gene: TRBJ1-1
V gene: TRBV20-1
clone size: -
CDR3 protein: CSASSTFKKDTEAFF
CDR3 DNA: TGCAGTGCTAGCAGTACCTTCAAAAAGGACACTGAAGCTTTCTTT

D gene: -
J gene: TRBJ1-1
V gene: TRBV5-1
clone size: -
CDR3 protein: CASSDSLEAFF
CDR3 DNA: TGCGCCAGCAGCGACAGCCTTGAAGCTTTCTTT